These 5 T cell receptor beta chains share one sample of origin, sequenced in a study of blood T cell repertoires in COVID-19. This table comes from immunoSEQ multiplex PCR, and its TCRdb copy is limited to in-frame clones, with some not included. Of approximately 150,000 clones listed, about 87% are singletons. The sequencing input was peripheral blood. These TCRs come from a woman in her 50s with acute or convalescent COVID-19.

This clone has only a few counts. This chain joins TRBV30 and TRBJ1-6; 8 nucleotides line up with TRBD1. V lost 5 bases, J lost 9 bases, and 6 bases stayed unmatched. This CDR3 contains 13 residues. Germline CDR1 is GTSNPN and CDR2 is SVGIG (reference sequence). CDR3 region: CAWGQGLSSPLHF. CDR3 sequence (DNA): TGTGCCTGGGGACAGGGTTTGAGTTCACCCCTCCACTTT.

The chain recombines TRBV9 with TRBJ1-6; TRBD1 matches at 9 bases. The CDR3 loop spans 15 amino acids. V trimming: 5 bases; J trimming: 7 bases; junction bases outside the gene matches: 7. Germline V gene data show CDR1 as SGDLS and CDR2 as YYNGEE. The chain's CDR3 is CASSPGTGTNSPLHF. The CDR3 region has the DNA TGTGCCAGCAGTCCTGGGACAGGGACGAATTCACCCCTCCACTTT.

This clone was observed a handful of times. CDR3 sequence reads: CASSIGQDVNEQFF. The CDR3 DNA follows: TGTGCCAGTAGTATCGGACAGGATGTGAATGAGCAGTTCTTC. This chain links TRBV19 with TRBJ2-1; the match to TRBD1 covers 7 bases. Germline values: CDR1 LNHDA, CDR2 SQIVND (reference sequence). V lost 3 bases to trimming and J lost 7 bases; unmatched junction nucleotides: 6. The length of the CDR3 is 14 residues.

Of note for this clone: Other DNA variants within this sample encode the same CDR3. V gene TRBV12-3 or TRBV12-4 combines with J gene TRBJ1-2; 7 positions match TRBD1. The CDR3 totals 13 residues. V dropped 1 base and J dropped 8; count of bases not matched to a gene: 4. CDR3 nucleotide sequence: TGTGCCAGCAGTTTAGGGACAGGTTCGGGCTACACCTTC. Translation: CASSLGTGSGYTF.

This clone has only one observation. This chain uses TRBV19 with TRBJ1-1, with 7 bases identical to TRBD1. This CDR3 is built from 16 residues. From germline, CDR1 is LNHDA and CDR2 SQIVND (reference sequence). Unmatched junction bases numbered 9, after V lost 0 bases and J lost 5 bases. CDR3: CASSIDLGGRFTEAFF. In DNA, the CDR3 is TGTGCCAGTAGTATAGATCTAGGGGGCCGTTTTACTGAAGCTTTCTTT.